This TCR beta chain came from a study of OX40 agonist ivuxolimab in advanced cancers. Turning to the study itself: Earlier anti-PD-1, anti-PD-L1 or anti-CTLA-4 therapy was permitted; about 38% had received some.

TCRdb's copy holds only in-frame clones and misses some; the assay was immunoSEQ multiplex PCR. Of roughly 79,000 clones listed, approximately 85% are singletons. The sequence derives from an adult with an advanced solid tumor such as melanoma, head and neck, liver or kidney cancer. The sequencing used CD4+ or CD8+ T cells sorted from blood, collected in a trial of the OX40 agonist ivuxolimab.

CDR3 in DNA: TGTGCCAGCAGCTTGCACGGAAACAATGAGCAGTTCTTC. This encodes CASSLHGNNEQFF. The gene calls are TRBV7-6 and TRBJ2-1, with D hard to call. Germline V gene sequence: CDR1 SGHVS, CDR2 FNYEAQ. V dropped 3 bases and J dropped 5 bases, with 8 bases sitting between them. The CDR3 extends over 13 amino acids.